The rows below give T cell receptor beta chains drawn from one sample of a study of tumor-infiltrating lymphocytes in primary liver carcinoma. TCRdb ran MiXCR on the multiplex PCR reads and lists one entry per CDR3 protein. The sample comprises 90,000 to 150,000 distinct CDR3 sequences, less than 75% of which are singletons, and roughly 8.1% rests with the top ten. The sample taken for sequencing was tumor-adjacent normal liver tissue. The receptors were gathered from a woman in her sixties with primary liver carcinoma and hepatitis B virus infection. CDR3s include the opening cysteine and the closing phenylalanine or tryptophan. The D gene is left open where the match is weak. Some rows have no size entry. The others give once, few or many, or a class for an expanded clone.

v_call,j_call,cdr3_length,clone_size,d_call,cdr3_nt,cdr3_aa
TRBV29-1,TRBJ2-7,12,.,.,TGCAGCGTTGAAGGTCAGGGCAACGAGCAATACTTC,CSVEGQGNEQYF
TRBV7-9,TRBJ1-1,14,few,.,TGTGCCAGCAGCGGTGGGGGGAGGGGCACTGAAGCTTTCTTT,CASSGGGRGTEAFF
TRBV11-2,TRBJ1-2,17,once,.,TGTGCCAGCAGCTTAGATCCGACCAGGGCGCAGCGCTATGGCTACACCTTC,CASSLDPTRAQRYGYTF
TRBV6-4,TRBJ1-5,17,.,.,TGTGCCAGCAGTGTAGGAGAGATGGGAGAGATCGGTCAGCCCCAGCATTTT,CASSVGEMGEIGQPQHF
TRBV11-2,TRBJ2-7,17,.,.,TGTGCCGGCAGCTTATATCACTCCGCAGGGAAATTTCACGAGCAGTACTTC,CAGSLYHSAGKFHEQYF
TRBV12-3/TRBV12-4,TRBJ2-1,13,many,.,TGTGCCAGCAAAGACGGGGTACACAATGAGCAGTTCTTC,CASKDGVHNEQFF
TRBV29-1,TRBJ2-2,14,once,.,TGCAGCGCCAGGATGGATAGGGACACCGGTGAGCTGTTTTTT,CSARMDRDTGELFF
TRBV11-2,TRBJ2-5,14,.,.,TGCACCAGCAGCTTAGATCATGGGGGAAAGACCCAGTACTTC,CTSSLDHGGKTQYF
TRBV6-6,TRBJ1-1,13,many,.,TGTGCCAGCAGTTACGGGGGTAGCACTGAAGCTTTCTTT,CASSYGGSTEAFF
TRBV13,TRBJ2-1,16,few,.,TGTGCCAGCAGCCACCCAGGCGGGGCCTCCTACAATGAGCAGTTCTTC,CASSHPGGASYNEQFF
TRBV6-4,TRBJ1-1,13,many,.,TGTGCCAGCAGCATAGACCCGAACACTGAAGCTTTCTTT,CASSIDPNTEAFF
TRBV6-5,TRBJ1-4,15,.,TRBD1,TGTGCAGGCAGGGGGAGAGGAGATCTTAATGAAAAACTGTTTTTT,CAGRGRGDLNEKLFF
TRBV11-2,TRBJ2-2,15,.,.,TGTGCCAGCAGCTTAGAGAATTGGAGCACCGGGGGACTGTTTTTT,CASSLENWSTGGLFF
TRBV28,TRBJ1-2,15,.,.,TGTGCCAGCAGGCGGACACGGGGCGAGAACTATGGGTACACCTTC,CASRRTRGENYGYTF
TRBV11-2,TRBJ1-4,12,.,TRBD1,TGTAGCAGCAGGGGGGACAAGGAAAAACTGTTTTTT,CSSRGDKEKLFF
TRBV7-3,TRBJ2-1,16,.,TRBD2,TGTACCATCAGCCGAGCCGGGACTAGCGGGAGCAATGAGCAGTTCTTC,CTISRAGTSGSNEQFF
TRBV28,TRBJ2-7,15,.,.,TGTGCCAACAGTGCCTTGAGGCTAGTAGCCTACGAGCAGTATTTC,CANSALRLVAYEQYF
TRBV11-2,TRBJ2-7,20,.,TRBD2,TGTGCCAGCAACGCCATTTCCCGACTAGCTGGAGGGCAGAAACCCTACAAGCAGTACTTC,CASNAISRLAGGQKPYKQYF
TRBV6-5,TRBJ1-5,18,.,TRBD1,TGTGCCAGCAGTCTCAGACCCATAAGACAGGGGGCTGGGGAGCCCCAGCATTTT,CASSLRPIRQGAGEPQHF
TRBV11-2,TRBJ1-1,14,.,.,TGTGCCAGCAGGTTAAGGGTTACGAGCACTGAAGCTTTCTTC,CASRLRVTSTEAFF
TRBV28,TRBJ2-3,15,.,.,TGTGCCAACACCCCCGGCGGGGCCTTCACAGATACGCAGTATTTT,CANTPGGAFTDTQYF
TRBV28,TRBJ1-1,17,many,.,TGTGCCAGCAGTTTTCCCGTTCAGACCACTAGAAACACTGAAGCTTTCTTT,CASSFPVQTTRNTEAFF
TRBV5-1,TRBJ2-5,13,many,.,TGCGCCAGCAGCTTGGGGCCCCAAGAGACCCAGTACTTC,CASSLGPQETQYF